The clone carrying this T cell receptor beta chain came up a few times. This sample's treatment: randomized to nivolumab then ipilimumab (arm A) or the reverse (arm B). Germline V gene lookup returns CDR1 SGHAT and CDR2 FQDESV (reference sequence). The CDR3 totals 14 residues. Trimming removed 1 base at V and 4 bases at J, with 10 bases between. The sample is drawn from a study of sequential checkpoint blockade in melanoma. The data were produced by immunoSEQ multiplex PCR, yet TCRdb's version contains in-frame clones alone and is incomplete. The sample has under 5,500 clones, around 19% seen once. The origin of this receptor is a human donor with melanoma. The rearrangement uses TRBV11-1 and TRBJ2-5, with D uncertain. The sample in question was tumor tissue (inferred from file names), obtained from a patient given nivolumab and ipilimumab in sequence. The CDR3: CASSLDLRRETQYF. CDR3 DNA sequence: TGTGCCAGCAGCTTAGATCTCAGAAGAGAGACCCAGTACTTC.